This is a list of T cell receptor beta chains from one sample in a study of blood T cells in healthy people across ages. TCRdb itself ran the 5' RACE reads through MiXCR, one entry per CDR3 protein. In the table there are about 1,500,000 distinct CDR3 sequences, 28% of which are singletons. Source material: blood. The receptors originated from a woman under 40 in good health. Both conserved end residues are trimmed from each CDR3.

TRBV3-1,TRBJ2-7,ASRHTSSGALYEQY
TRBV10-3,TRBJ2-7,AISESYSSYEQY
TRBV7-2,TRBJ2-5,ASRASGTSGETQY
TRBV2,TRBJ2-1,ASSEDVGADPTF
TRBV3-1,TRBJ2-1,ASSQDVRPRGQF
TRBV5-1,TRBJ2-7,ASSSLAGAFMGEQY
TRBV12-3/TRBV12-4,TRBJ2-5,ASTLLAGGSQETQY
TRBV10-3,TRBJ1-2,AISDRTGSNYGYT
TRBV20-1,TRBJ2-1,SAPWVAREEQF
TRBV7-2,TRBJ2-7,ASSPERAEGYEQY
TRBV3-1,TRBJ1-4,ASSPKGKNEKLF
TRBV6-2/TRBV6-3,TRBJ2-1,ASNHGTSGRNEQF
TRBV20-1,TRBJ2-3,SAPTSGGAGTQY
TRBV20-1,TRBJ1-1,SASPGGYEAF
TRBV6-2/TRBV6-3,TRBJ2-3,ASSPLAGGLGTQY
TRBV7-6,TRBJ2-1,ASTRSGASSYNEQF
TRBV14,TRBJ2-5,VSSPRTGGEETQY
TRBV7-9,TRBJ2-7,ATEDRSSYEQY
TRBV10-2,TRBJ1-6,ASSDRFSSPLH
TRBV12-3/TRBV12-4,TRBJ1-1,ASSGTVVTEAF
TRBV29-1,TRBJ2-7,STASGGSYEQY
TRBV7-9,TRBJ2-5,ASSRFGIQETQY
TRBV29-1,TRBJ1-1,SVRAGGGTEAF
TRBV6-5,TRBJ2-5,ASSSAGDQWEQY
TRBV4-1,TRBJ1-2,ASSQARGQAYGYT
TRBV12-3/TRBV12-4,TRBJ1-5,ASSLGKTNQPQH
TRBV5-5,TRBJ2-5,ASSPGGGGARYEQY
TRBV2,TRBJ1-1,ASSAQGPNTEAF
TRBV20-1,TRBJ1-5,SASTGGNQPQH
TRBV5-1,TRBJ1-6,ASSAQGDTYNSPLH
TRBV20-1,TRBJ1-5,SARVPTGRSNQPQH
TRBV5-6,TRBJ1-2,ASSPGLGGLGGYT
TRBV20-1,TRBJ2-7,SARDRQLAGVTHEQY
TRBV20-1,TRBJ2-7,SARGLAGGLDEQY
TRBV5-6,TRBJ2-3,ASSYSGRAISTDTQY
TRBV24-1,TRBJ2-3,ATSDGEGSYTDTQY
TRBV4-3,TRBJ2-3,ASSQDPTDTQY
TRBV15,TRBJ1-2,ATSRDPTGEPYGYT
TRBV3-1,-,ASSARDRDDEQY
TRBV4-3,TRBJ2-2,ASSQDSTDTGELF
TRBV29-1,TRBJ2-1,SVAGRNEQF
TRBV7-6,TRBJ2-7,ASSLAPPPTSYEQY